This T cell receptor beta chain originates from a study of T cells in Graves' hyperthyroidism and ophthalmopathy. The study, taken as a whole, reports: Most clonotypes that expanded in the thyroid above 0.001 also showed up in blood.

Enrolled ophthalmopathy patients presented with a Clinical Activity Score of at least 3, a NOSPECS grade of at least 4, and disease duration under 3 months. Each diagnosis drew on symptoms, thyroxine, TRAb, thyroid ultrasound and orbital computed tomography findings. Points on this clonotype: Its cognate antigen is unknown. It may be a read error: a sequence one base away is much more abundant.

There were TCR beta CDR3 regions amplified from RNA transcripts. Primed by the HTBI set, a first-round RT-PCR was run on the TCR CDR3. TCRdb itself ran the multiplex PCR reads through MiXCR, one entry per CDR3 protein. The table includes around 290,000 distinct CDR3 sequences, about 18% detected once. The material sequenced was blood. This TCR was recovered from a woman aged 60-75 years with Graves' ophthalmopathy.

CDR3 sequence: CANSRGQGLGEKLFF. CDR3 in DNA: TGTGCCAACAGTCGCGGACAGGGGCTTGGTGAAAAACTGTTTTTT. This chain connects TRBV7-6 to TRBJ1-4, with TRBD1 identical over 9 bases. The germline gives CDR1 SGHVS, CDR2 FNYEAQ. The CDR3 consists of 15 residues. The trim removed 10 bases at V and 7 bases at J, leaving 13 bases unmatched.